This record concerns one T cell receptor beta chain sequence. Its antigen remains unidentified. These data are taken from a study of T cell repertoires in cytomegalovirus infection. Study as a whole: CMV epitopes that were recently identified and HLA-C-restricted were used alongside well-studied HLA-B-restricted ones. Study-level points and caveats: The ex vivo response was dominated by HLA-C-restricted CMV-specific TCR beta clonotypes.

The CDR3 runs 14 residues. V was cut by 4 bases and J by 3 bases, with 12 bases left in between. Each CDR3 protein is one row after TCRdb ran MiXCR on the reads. Altogether about 900,000 distinct CDR3 sequences are present, roughly 30% being singletons, with the ten largest covering roughly 13%. This clonotype originated in a human donor in good health (CMV status not recorded). Some clones in this sample may be carry-over from other donors' samples. The sample was cultured CD8+ T cells from PBMCs, taken from culture after CMV antigen stimulation. The V gene is TRBV12-3 or TRBV12-4, the J gene TRBJ1-2; D remains unclear. CDR3 residues: CASSSGQPDYGYTF. CDR3 nucleotide sequence: TGTGCCAGCAGTTCGGGCCAACCTGACTATGGCTACACCTTC.